The sample holds a few counts of the clone carrying this T cell receptor (beta chain). These data come from a study of cytomegalovirus exposure and HLA in healthy donors. V shed 6 bases and J 2 bases; nucleotides not matched to a gene: 3. The CDR3 is made up of 15 amino acids. CDR1 ENHRY and CDR2 SYGVKD come from the germline V gene. Primers included in the PCR were 60 Vbeta and 13 Jbeta primers. Libraries were prepared by immunoSEQ multiplex PCR; TCRdb keeps only in-frame clonotypes and omits some of them. The sample consists of 85,000 to 100,000 clones, roughly three fifths of them appearing once. The clonotype was recovered from a man aged 60 to 75 in good health and CMV-seronegative. Material for sequencing was PBMCs. The chain couples TRBV10-3 to TRBJ2-2; 10 bases map to TRBD2. CDR3 amino acids: CAIRSGGENTGELFF. The CDR3 DNA is TGTGCCATCAGAAGCGGGGGGGAAAACACCGGGGAGCTGTTTTTT.